What follows is one TCR beta chain and its context. No antigen is known for it. Base-call qualities are not available, and no considerably larger clone is one nucleotide away. The germline V gene (reference sequence) supplies CDR1 PRHDT and CDR2 FYEKMQ. The junction shows trimming of 5 bases on V and 4 bases on J, plus 15 bases between the germline ends. The CDR3 covers 15 residues, taking in both the cysteine and the phenylalanine. Solely the CDR3 DNA is kept, with 45 bases framed from the first base. The library came from PCR. Sequenced on an Illumina HiSeq 2500. TCR libraries were prepared with molecular barcoding, using unique molecular identifiers to normalize TCRbeta repertoire quantification. The public reads were run again by TCRdb, first through fastp at Q25 and then through MiXCR, and only productive beta chains were kept. Identical CDR3 protein sequences are pooled into one entry, listed with their most common genes and DNA. In this sample the table shows around 300,000 distinct CDR3 sequences, around 25% of which occur a single time. In total, the top ten clones hold approximately 11% of the sample.

The treatment or condition label on this specimen signifies: allogeneic hematopoietic cell transplantation with graft depleted of TCRalphabeta T cells and CD19 B cells. The transplant recipients were children given TCRalphabeta/CD19-depleted allogeneic hematopoietic cell grafts. This entry comes from a study of T-cell reconstitution after alpha-beta-depleted transplantation in children listed by TCRdb under 2016. Looking at the study overall: The study quantitatively tracked T-cell immune reconstitution after TCRalphabeta/CD19-depleted allogeneic hematopoietic cell transplantation in children using TCR repertoire profiling. What the study reported, not specific to this receptor: In some patients, the high TCRbeta diversity seen at day 60 was put down to recipient T cells and intrathymic progenitors that had survived conditioning. Over the following months the frequencies of hyperexpanded clones went down, and after one year T-cell counts and TCRbeta diversity were mostly credited to newly produced T cells. About two months after transplant, the apparently early recovery of alphabetaT-cell counts reportedly depended on just several hundred clones that had expanded rapidly and came from non-depleted graft cells.

The V gene is TRBV13 and the J gene is TRBJ2-1; the D gene cannot be resolved reliably. The material was PBMCs, mostly from graft donor cells, obtained 180 days after TCRalphabeta/CD19-depleted stem cell transplant. The sequence came from a male patient younger than 18 who had a stem cell transplant for acute lymphoblastic leukemia, so the T cells may come from the graft donor. Here the CDR3 is given as CASSAPETRYNEQFF. The DNA is as follows: TGTGCCAGCAGCGCCCCTGAAACTCGGTACAATGAGCAGTTCTTC.